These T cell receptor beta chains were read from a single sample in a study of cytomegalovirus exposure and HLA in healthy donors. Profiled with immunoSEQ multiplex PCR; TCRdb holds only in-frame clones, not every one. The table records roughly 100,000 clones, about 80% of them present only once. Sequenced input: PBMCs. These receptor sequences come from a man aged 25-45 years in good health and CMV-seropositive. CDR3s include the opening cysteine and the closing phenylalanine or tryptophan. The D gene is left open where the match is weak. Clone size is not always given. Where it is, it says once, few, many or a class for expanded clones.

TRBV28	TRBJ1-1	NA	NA	CASSLWQMNTEAFF	TGTGCCAGCAGCCTCTGGCAAATGAACACTGAAGCTTTCTTT
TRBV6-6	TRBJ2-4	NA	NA	CASGLNAKNIQYF	TGTGCCAGCGGACTTAATGCCAAAAACATTCAGTACTTC
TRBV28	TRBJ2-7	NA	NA	CASSLRGGQGREQYF	TGTGCCAGCAGTTTACGGGGGGGACAGGGACGCGAGCAGTACTTC
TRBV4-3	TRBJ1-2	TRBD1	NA	CASSQETGAANYGYTF	TGCGCCAGCAGCCAAGAGACAGGGGCGGCTAACTATGGCTACACCTTC
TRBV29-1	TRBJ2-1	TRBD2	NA	CSIAGTSGIEQFF	TGCAGCATAGCCGGGACTAGCGGTATTGAGCAGTTCTTC
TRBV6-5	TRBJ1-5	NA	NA	CASSTYSNQPQHF	TGTGCCAGCAGTACTTATAGCAATCAGCCCCAGCATTTT
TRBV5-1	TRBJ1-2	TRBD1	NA	CASSYRGHTF	TGCGCCAGCAGCTACAGGGGCCACACCTTC
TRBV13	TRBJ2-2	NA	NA	CASSSRDTGELFF	TGTGCCAGCAGCTCCCGGGACACCGGGGAGCTGTTTTTT
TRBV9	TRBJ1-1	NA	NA	CASSVGRGPPPEAFF	TGTGCCAGCAGCGTAGGGCGGGGCCCTCCGCCTGAAGCTTTCTTT
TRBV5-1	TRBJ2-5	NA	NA	CASSFISGGETQYF	TGCGCCAGCAGCTTTATTAGCGGCGGGGAGACCCAGTACTTC
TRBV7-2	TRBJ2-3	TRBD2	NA	CASSFASGGFTDTQYF	TGTGCCAGCAGCTTCGCTAGCGGGGGGTTCACAGATACGCAGTATTTT
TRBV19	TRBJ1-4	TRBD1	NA	CASKGQGAYEKLFF	TGTGCCAGTAAGGGGCAGGGGGCGTATGAAAAACTGTTTTTT
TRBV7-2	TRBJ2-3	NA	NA	CASSLARRKDTQYF	TGTGCCAGCAGCTTAGCGAGGAGAAAAGATACGCAGTATTTT
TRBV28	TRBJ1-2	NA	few	CASSAFKGPNYYGYTF	TGTGCCAGCAGTGCCTTCAAGGGGCCGAACTACTATGGCTACACCTTC
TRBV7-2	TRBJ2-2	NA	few	CASSFMGQTSGELFF	TGTGCCAGCAGCTTTATGGGCCAAACCTCCGGGGAGCTGTTTTTT
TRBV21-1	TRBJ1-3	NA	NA	CASSSRDRVSSGGNTIYF	TGTGCCAGCAGCAGCCGGGACAGGGTGTCTTCGGGAGGAAACACCATATATTTT
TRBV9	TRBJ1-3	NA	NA	CASSPTGIRSGNTIYF	TGTGCCAGCAGTCCTACAGGGATCCGCTCTGGAAACACCATATATTTT
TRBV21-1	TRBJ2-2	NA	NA	CASSKERSSVTGELFF	TGTGCCAGCAGCAAAGAGAGGTCTAGCGTTACCGGGGAGCTGTTTTTT
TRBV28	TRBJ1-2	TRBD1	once	CASSLTGDLLKGYTF	TGTGCCAGCAGTCTGACAGGGGACCTCCTAAAAGGCTACACCTTC
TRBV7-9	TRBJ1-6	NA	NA	CASSPQGSPLHF	TGTGCCAGCAGCCCACAGGGCTCACCCCTCCACTTT
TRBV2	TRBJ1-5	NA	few	CASSPGSNQPQHF	TGTGCCAGCAGCCCGGGAAGCAATCAGCCCCAGCATTTT
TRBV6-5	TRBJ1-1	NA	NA	CASSYSLIAEAFF	TGTGCCAGCAGTTATTCACTCATCGCTGAAGCTTTCTTT
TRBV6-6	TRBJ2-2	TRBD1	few	CASGQGGTGELFF	TGTGCCAGCGGACAGGGCGGCACCGGGGAGCTGTTTTTT
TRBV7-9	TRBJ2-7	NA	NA	CASSSGDGPDYF	TGTGCCAGCAGCTCGGGGGACGGACCCGATTACTTC
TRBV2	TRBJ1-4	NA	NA	CASSESRGVNEKLFF	TGTGCCAGCAGTGAATCGCGGGGGGTCAATGAAAAACTGTTTTTT
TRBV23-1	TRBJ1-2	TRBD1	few	CARTGPVYNYGYTF	TGCGCCAGGACAGGGCCGGTCTATAACTATGGCTACACCTTC
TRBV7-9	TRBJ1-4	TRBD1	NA	CASSFGTGNEKLFF	TGTGCCAGCAGCTTTGGGACAGGGAATGAAAAACTGTTTTTT
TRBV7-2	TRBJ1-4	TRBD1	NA	CASSATGVTDEKLFF	TGTGCCAGCAGCGCAACAGGGGTTACTGATGAAAAACTGTTTTTT
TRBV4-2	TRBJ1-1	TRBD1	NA	CASSKVGQGAMNTEAFF	TGTGCCAGCAGCAAGGTGGGACAGGGGGCAATGAACACTGAAGCTTTCTTT
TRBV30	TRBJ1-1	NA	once	CAWSVMRNTEAFF	TGTGCCTGGAGTGTGATGAGGAACACTGAAGCTTTCTTT
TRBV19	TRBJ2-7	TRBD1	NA	CASSPRTGSDEQYF	TGTGCCAGTAGTCCCCGGACAGGGTCGGATGAGCAGTACTTC
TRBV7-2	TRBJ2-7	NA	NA	CASSPRLEITYEQYF	TGTGCCAGCAGCCCGCGACTAGAAATAACCTACGAGCAGTACTTC
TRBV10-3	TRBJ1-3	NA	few	CAALLNEGSRGNTIYF	TGTGCCGCCCTCTTGAACGAGGGCTCCCGCGGAAACACCATATATTTT
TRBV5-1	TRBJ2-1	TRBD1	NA	CASSSGQGKWSSYNEQFF	TGCGCCAGCAGCTCCGGACAGGGAAAGTGGAGCTCCTACAATGAGCAGTTCTTC
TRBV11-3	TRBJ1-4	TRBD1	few	CASSYTGVGGEKLFF	TGTGCCAGCAGCTACACAGGGGTGGGGGGCGAAAAACTGTTTTTT
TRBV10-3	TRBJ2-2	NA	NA	CAISDEAGPTGELFF	TGTGCCATCAGTGATGAAGCGGGTCCGACCGGGGAGCTGTTTTTT
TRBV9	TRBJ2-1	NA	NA	CASSVGAGGNEQFF	TGTGCCAGCAGCGTAGGGGCCGGTGGTAATGAGCAGTTCTTC
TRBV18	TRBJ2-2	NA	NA	CASSPPILAAGELFF	TGTGCCAGCTCACCACCTATCCTCGCGGCCGGGGAGCTGTTTTTT
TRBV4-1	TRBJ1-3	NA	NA	CASSLPLGQKGNTIYF	TGCGCCAGCAGCCTCCCCCTCGGACAGAAGGGAAACACCATATATTTT
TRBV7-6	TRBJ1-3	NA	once	CASSLSDERNTIYF	TGTGCCAGCAGCTTGAGTGACGAGAGGAACACCATATATTTT
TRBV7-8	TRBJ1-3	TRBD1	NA	CASSFGDRVRGNTIYF	TGTGCCAGCAGCTTCGGGGACAGGGTCAGAGGAAACACCATATATTTT
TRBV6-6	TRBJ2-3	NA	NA	CASSSHTDTQYF	TGTGCCAGCAGTTCCCACACAGATACGCAGTATTTT
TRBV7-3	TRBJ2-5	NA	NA	CASSLTGGREETQYF	TGTGCCAGCAGCTTAACGGGGGGGCGAGAGGAGACCCAGTACTTC
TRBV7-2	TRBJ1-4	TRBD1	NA	CASSVTGAAFATNEKLFF	TGTGCCAGCAGCGTAACAGGGGCAGCCTTTGCAACTAATGAAAAACTGTTTTTT
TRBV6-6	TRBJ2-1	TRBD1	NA	CASSHMPGQGYNEQFF	TGTGCCAGCAGCCACATGCCGGGACAGGGGTACAATGAGCAGTTCTTC
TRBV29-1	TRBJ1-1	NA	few	CSVAAGQGTEAFF	TGCAGCGTTGCGGCAGGGCAGGGCACTGAAGCTTTCTTT
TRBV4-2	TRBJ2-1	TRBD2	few	CASSQDLTSGSYNEQFF	TGTGCCAGCAGCCAAGATCTGACTAGCGGCTCCTACAATGAGCAGTTCTTC
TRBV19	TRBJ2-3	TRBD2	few	CASSPGGQDTQYF	TGTGCCAGTAGCCCGGGGGGGCAAGATACGCAGTATTTT
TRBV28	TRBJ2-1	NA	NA	CASSLGGGPNEQFF	TGTGCCAGCAGTTTGGGCGGGGGCCCCAATGAGCAGTTCTTC
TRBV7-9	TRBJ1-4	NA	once	CASSLVWQDGEKLFF	TGTGCCAGCAGCTTAGTATGGCAAGATGGTGAAAAACTGTTTTTT
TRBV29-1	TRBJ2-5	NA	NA	CSVAFQETQYF	TGCAGCGTAGCCTTCCAAGAGACCCAGTACTTC
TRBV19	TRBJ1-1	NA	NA	CASNGRSMENTEAFF	TGTGCCAGTAATGGGAGGTCAATGGAAAACACTGAAGCTTTCTTT
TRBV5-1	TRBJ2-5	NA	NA	CASSLIPGIQETQYF	TGCGCCAGCAGCTTAATACCAGGGATACAAGAGACCCAGTACTTC
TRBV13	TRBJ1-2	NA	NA	CASSLDSTYGYTF	TGTGCCAGCAGCTTGGACAGTACATATGGCTACACCTTC
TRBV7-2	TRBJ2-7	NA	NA	CASSSPLSYEQYF	TGTGCCAGCAGCTCTCCCCTCTCCTACGAGCAGTACTTC
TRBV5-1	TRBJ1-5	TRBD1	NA	CASSWTGDNQPQHF	TGCGCCAGCAGCTGGACAGGGGATAATCAGCCCCAGCATTTT
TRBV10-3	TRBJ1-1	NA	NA	CAISSNEVTEAFF	TGTGCCATCAGTTCCAACGAGGTCACTGAAGCTTTCTTT